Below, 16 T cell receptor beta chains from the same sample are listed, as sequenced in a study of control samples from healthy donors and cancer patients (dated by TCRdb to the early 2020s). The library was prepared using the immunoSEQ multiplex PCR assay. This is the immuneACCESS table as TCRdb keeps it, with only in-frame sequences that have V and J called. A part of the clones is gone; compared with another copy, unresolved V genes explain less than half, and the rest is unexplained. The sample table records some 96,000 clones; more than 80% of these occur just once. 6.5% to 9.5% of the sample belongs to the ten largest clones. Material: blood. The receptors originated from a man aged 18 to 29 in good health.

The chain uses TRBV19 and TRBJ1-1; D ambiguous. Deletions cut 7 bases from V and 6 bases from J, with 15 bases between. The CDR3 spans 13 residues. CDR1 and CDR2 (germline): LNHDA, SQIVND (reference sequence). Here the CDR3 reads CASKSGRVSEAFF. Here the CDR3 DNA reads TGTGCCAGTAAGTCTGGGCGGGTCTCTGAAGCTTTCTTT.

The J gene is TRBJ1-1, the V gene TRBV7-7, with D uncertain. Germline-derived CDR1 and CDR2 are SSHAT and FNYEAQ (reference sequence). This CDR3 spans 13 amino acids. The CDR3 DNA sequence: TGTGCAACCCGCGAGCCCTCAGGAACTGAAGCTTTCTTT. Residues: CATREPSGTEAFF. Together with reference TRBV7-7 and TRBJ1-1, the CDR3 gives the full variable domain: GAGVSQSPRYKVTKRGQDVTLRCDPISSHATLYWYQQALGQGPEFLTYFNYEAQPDKSGLPSDRFSAERPEGSISTLTIQRTEQRDSAMYRCATREPSGTEAFFGQGTRLTVV.

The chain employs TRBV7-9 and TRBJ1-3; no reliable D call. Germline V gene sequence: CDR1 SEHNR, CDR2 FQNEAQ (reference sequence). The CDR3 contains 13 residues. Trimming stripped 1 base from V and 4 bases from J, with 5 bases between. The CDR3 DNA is TGTGCCAGCAGCTTAGGGGCCGGAAACACCATATATTTT. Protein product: CASSLGAGNTIYF. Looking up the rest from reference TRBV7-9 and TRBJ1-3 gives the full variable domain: DTGVSQNPRHKITKRGQNVTFRCDPISEHNRLYWYRQTLGQGPEFLTYFQNEAQLEKSRLLSDRFSAERPKGSFSTLEIQRTEQGDSAMYLCASSLGAGNTIYFGEGSWLTVV.

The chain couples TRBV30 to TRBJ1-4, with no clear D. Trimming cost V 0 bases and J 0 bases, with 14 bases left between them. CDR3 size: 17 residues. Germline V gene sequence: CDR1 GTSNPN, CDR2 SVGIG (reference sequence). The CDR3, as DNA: TGTGCCTGGAGTGTGGGAGTTCAGACTGCAACTAATGAAAAACTGTTTTTT. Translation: CAWSVGVQTATNEKLFF.

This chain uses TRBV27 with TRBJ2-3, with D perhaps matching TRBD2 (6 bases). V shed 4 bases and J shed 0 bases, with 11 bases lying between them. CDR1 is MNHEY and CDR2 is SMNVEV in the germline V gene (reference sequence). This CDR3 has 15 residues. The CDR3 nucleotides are TGTGCCAGCAGTTGGGGCGGGACTAGCACAGATACGCAGTATTTT. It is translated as CASSWGGTSTDTQYF.

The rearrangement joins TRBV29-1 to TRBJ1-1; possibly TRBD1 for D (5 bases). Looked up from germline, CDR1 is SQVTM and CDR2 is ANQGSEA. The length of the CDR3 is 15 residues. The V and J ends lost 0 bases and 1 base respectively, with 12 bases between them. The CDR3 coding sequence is TGCAGCGTTGAAGATCATGGGGCACGGAACACTGAAGCTTTCTTT. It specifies CSVEDHGARNTEAFF.

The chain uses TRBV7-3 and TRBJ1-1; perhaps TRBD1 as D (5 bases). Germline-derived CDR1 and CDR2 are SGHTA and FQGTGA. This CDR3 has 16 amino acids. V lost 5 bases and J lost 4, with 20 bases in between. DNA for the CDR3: TGTGCCAGCAGCCTAGGGGCAGGGCATATCGGCACTGAAGCTTTCTTT. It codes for CASSLGAGHIGTEAFF.

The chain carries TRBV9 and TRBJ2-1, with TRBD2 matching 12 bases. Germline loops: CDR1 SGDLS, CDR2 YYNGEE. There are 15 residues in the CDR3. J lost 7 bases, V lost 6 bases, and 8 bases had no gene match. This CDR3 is CASTPSGRAGNEQFF. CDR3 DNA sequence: TGTGCCAGCACTCCTAGCGGGAGGGCCGGGAATGAGCAGTTCTTC. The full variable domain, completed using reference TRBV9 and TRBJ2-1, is DSGVTQTPKHLITATGQRVTLRCSPRSGDLSVYWYQQSLDQGLQFLIQYYNGEERAKGNILERFSAQQFPDLHSELNLSSLELGDSALYFCASTPSGRAGNEQFFGPGTRLTVL.

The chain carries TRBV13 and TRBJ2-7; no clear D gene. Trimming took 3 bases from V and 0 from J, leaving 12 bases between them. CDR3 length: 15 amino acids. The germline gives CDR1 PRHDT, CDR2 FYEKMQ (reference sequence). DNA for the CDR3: TGTGCCAGCAGCTTCGGGCTAAAGAGCTCCTACGAGCAGTACTTC. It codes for CASSFGLKSSYEQYF.

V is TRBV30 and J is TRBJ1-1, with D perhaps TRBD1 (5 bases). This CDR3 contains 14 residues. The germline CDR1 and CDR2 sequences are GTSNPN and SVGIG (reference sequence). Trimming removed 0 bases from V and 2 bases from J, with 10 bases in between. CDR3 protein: CAWSVSGANTEAFF. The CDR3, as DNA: TGTGCCTGGAGTGTATCTGGGGCAAACACTGAAGCTTTCTTT.

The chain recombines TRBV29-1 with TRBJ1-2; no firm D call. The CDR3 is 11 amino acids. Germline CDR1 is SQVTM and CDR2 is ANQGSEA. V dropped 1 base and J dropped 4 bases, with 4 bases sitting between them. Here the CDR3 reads CSVEGVYGYTF. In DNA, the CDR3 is TGCAGCGTTGAAGGGGTCTATGGCTACACCTTC.

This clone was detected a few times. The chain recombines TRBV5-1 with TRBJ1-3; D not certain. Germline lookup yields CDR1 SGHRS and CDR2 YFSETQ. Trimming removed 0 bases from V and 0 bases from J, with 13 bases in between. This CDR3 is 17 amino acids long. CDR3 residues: CASSLADQVLSGNTIYF. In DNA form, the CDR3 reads TGCGCCAGCAGCTTGGCGGACCAGGTCCTCTCTGGAAACACCATATATTTT.

The CDR3 here is CASSVLQAKPQHF. As DNA, the CDR3 is TGTGCCAGCAGTGTTTTACAGGCGAAGCCCCAGCATTTT. The V gene is TRBV2, the J gene TRBJ1-5; maybe TRBD1 (5 bases). V was cut by 4 bases and J by 8 bases, with 12 bases left in between. CDR3 length: 13 residues. Germline CDR1 SNHLY, CDR2 FYNNEI.

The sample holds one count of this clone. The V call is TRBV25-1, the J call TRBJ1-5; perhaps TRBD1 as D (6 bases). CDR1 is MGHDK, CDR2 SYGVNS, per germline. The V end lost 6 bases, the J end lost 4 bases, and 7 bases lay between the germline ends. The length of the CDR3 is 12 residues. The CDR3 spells CASSQGNQPQHF. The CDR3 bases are TGTGCCAGCAGCCAGGGGAATCAGCCCCAGCATTTT. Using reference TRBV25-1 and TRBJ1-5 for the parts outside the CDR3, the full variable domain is EADIYQTPRYLVIGTGKKITLECSQTMGHDKMYWYQQDPGMELHLIHYSYGVNSTEKGDLSSESTVSRIRTEHFPLTLESARPSHTSQYLCASSQGNQPQHFGDGTRLSIL.

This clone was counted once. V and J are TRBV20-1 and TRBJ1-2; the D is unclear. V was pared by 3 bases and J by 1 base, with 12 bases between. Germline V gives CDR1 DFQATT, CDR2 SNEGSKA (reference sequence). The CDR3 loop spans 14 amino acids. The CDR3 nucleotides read TGCAGTGCTAGTACGGGAGTCAGTAACTATGGCTACACCTTC. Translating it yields CSASTGVSNYGYTF.

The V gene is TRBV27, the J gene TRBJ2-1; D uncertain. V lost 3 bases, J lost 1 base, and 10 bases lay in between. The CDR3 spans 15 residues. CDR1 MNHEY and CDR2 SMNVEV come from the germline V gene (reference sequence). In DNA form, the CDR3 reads TGTGCCAGCAGTTTCGGTCCAGGATCCTACAATGAGCAGTTCTTC. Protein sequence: CASSFGPGSYNEQFF.